This T cell receptor (beta chain) comes out of a study of response to subunit inactivated influenza vaccine. Points on this clonotype: Antigen unknown.

V gave up 5 bases and J gave up 1 base; unmatched junction bases: 16. This CDR3 has 20 residues. Germline V gene lookup returns CDR1 SGHAT and CDR2 FQNNGV. Points from the study as a whole: Authors proposed each seasonal influenza vaccination draws in few new T cells.

TCRdb fed the RT-PCR reads into MiXCR, producing one record per CDR3 protein. The table records about 580,000 distinct CDR3 sequences, 12% to 15% of them present only once. This sample comprised PBMCs from blood, obtained less than 13 days after vaccination. This clonotype originated in a man aged 50 to 59 who received an inactivated influenza vaccine. The chain couples TRBV11-2 to TRBJ2-5; 13 bases fit TRBD2. The CDR3, as DNA: TGTGCCAGCAGCCACTGGAATCTTAGGACTAGCGGGAGTCCCCAAGAGACCCAGTACTTC. This gives the protein CASSHWNLRTSGSPQETQYF.